This is a list of T cell receptor beta chains from one sample in a study of blood T cells in healthy people across ages. TCRdb re-called the 5' RACE reads with MiXCR, one entry per CDR3 protein. The sample includes roughly 1.6 million distinct CDR3 sequences, about 35% of them seen just once. The sample consisted of blood. These receptors originate from a woman aged 30 to 39 in good health. CDR3s include the opening cysteine and the closing phenylalanine or tryptophan. A D gene is named only where the DNA matches it firmly. Clone size is not always given. Where it is, it says once, few, many or a class for expanded clones.

clone size,V gene,D gene,J gene,CDR3 length,CDR3 DNA,CDR3 protein
.,TRBV9,.,TRBJ2-7,13,TGTGCCAGCAGCGTAGGGACAGCATCCGAGCAGTACTTC,CASSVGTASEQYF
.,TRBV11-2,TRBD1,TRBJ2-7,15,TGTGCCAGCAGCCCCCGGACAGGGGAGGGCCACGAGCAGTACTTC,CASSPRTGEGHEQYF
few,TRBV10-3,TRBD2,TRBJ2-7,13,TGTGCCATTCAACTAGCGGGAGGCTACGAGCAGTACTTC,CAIQLAGGYEQYF
many,TRBV3-1,.,TRBJ2-7,15,TGTGCCAGCAGCCCCGTAACGGGGGCTTCCTACGAGCAGTACTTC,CASSPVTGASYEQYF
few,TRBV20-1,TRBD2,TRBJ2-7,15,TGCAGTGCTAGAGATATAGCGGGAGGGACGGGGGGGCAGTACTTC,CSARDIAGGTGGQYF
few,TRBV4-1,TRBD1,TRBJ1-4,18,TGCGCCAGCAGCCCCGGGTCAGGGGGCCGGAGGACTAATGAAAAACTGTTTTTT,CASSPGSGGRRTNEKLFF
.,TRBV2,TRBD1,TRBJ2-3,13,TGTGCCAGCTTCAGGGGGAGCACAGATACGCAGTATTTT,CASFRGSTDTQYF
.,TRBV20-1,.,TRBJ2-1,14,TGCAGTGCCGAAGGGAAGGGACCCTACAATGAGCAGTTCTTC,CSAEGKGPYNEQFF
.,TRBV4-1,TRBD2,TRBJ2-2,18,TGCGCCAGCAGCCAACGCCACCTAGCGGGAGGATACACCGGGGAGCTGTTTTTT,CASSQRHLAGGYTGELFF
few,TRBV5-6,.,TRBJ2-7,14,TGTGCCAGCAGCAAGGACAGAGGGGGCTACGAGCAGTACTTC,CASSKDRGGYEQYF
.,TRBV7-6,.,TRBJ2-5,16,TGTGCCAGCAGCCAAGACCCTTCGGGGGGCAAAGGGGAGCAGTACTTC,CASSQDPSGGKGEQYF
.,TRBV12-3/TRBV12-4,TRBD1,TRBJ2-3,15,TGTGCCAGCAGTCGCCCCCGACAGGGGGCACATACGCAGTATTTT,CASSRPRQGAHTQYF
few,TRBV5-1,.,TRBJ2-1,20,TGCGCCAGCAGCTTGGGATGGGCCTCTCGAAGAGGTGGGGGGGCCGGTGAGCAGTTCTTC,CASSLGWASRRGGGAGEQFF
many,TRBV28,.,TRBJ1-2,15,TGTGCCAGCAGTTTATACGGTCGGGGGGGCTATGGCTACACCTTC,CASSLYGRGGYGYTF
few,TRBV29-1,TRBD1,TRBJ2-7,13,TGCAGCGTGAGGACAGGGTACGGCTACGAGCAGTACTTC,CSVRTGYGYEQYF
few,TRBV12-3/TRBV12-4,.,TRBJ2-1,15,TGTGCCAGCAGCCCCCCCGTGGAGGAGGGCAATGAGCAGTTCTTC,CASSPPVEEGNEQFF
.,TRBV4-1,TRBD1,TRBJ2-7,16,TGCGCCAGCAGCTATAGACAGGGGGACTCCTCCTACGAGCAGTACTTC,CASSYRQGDSSYEQYF
.,TRBV27,.,TRBJ2-7,14,TGTGCCGGCAGCAACCTCGCTAGGGGATACGAGCAGTACTTC,CAGSNLARGYEQYF
.,TRBV5-5,TRBD2,TRBJ2-1,16,TGTACCAGCAGCTTGGCCGTTAGCGGGGTGGGGGATGAGCAGTTCTTC,CTSSLAVSGVGDEQFF
.,TRBV7-6,TRBD1,TRBJ2-3,15,TGTGCCAGCAGCTCCCGACAGGGACGGACAGATACGCAGTATTTT,CASSSRQGRTDTQYF
few,TRBV20-1,.,TRBJ2-6,15,TGCAGTGCTAGAGCGTTAGTCTCTGGGGCCAACGTCCTGACTTTC,CSARALVSGANVLTF
.,TRBV5-6,TRBD2,TRBJ2-1,16,TGTGCCAGCAGCTCCATGCGACTAGCGGGGGGGGATGAGCAGTTCTTC,CASSSMRLAGGDEQFF
.,TRBV6-1,.,TRBJ2-1,15,TGTGCCAGCAGAAACAGGGAGCGGCTCTACAATGAGCAGTTCTTC,CASRNRERLYNEQFF